The T cell receptor beta chain described here comes from a study of read filtering for tumor transcriptome and immune sequencing. Study in general: TCR-mapped reads were about 3.5 to 10.27 million with IR-seq versus about 85 to 1,300 with RNA-seq.

Regarding the study as a whole: IR-seq and RNA-seq agreed better without single-read clonotypes.

This clonotype was found many times. As yet, its antigen is unknown. From about 400 ng of RNA, a library with molecular barcoded alpha/delta and beta/gamma adaptors was made. Each CDR3 protein gets one entry after TCRdb re-called the reads with MiXCR. The data show about 130,000 distinct CDR3 sequences, over 10% seen once. This sequence originates from a donor at least 40 years old with multiple myeloma. The sequencing sample was made of a population of CD138-negative cells sorted from bone marrow.

The CDR3 DNA reads as TGTGCCAGTACAAGCGGAAGGATGACCAATGAGCAGTTCTTC. This gives the protein CASTSGRMTNEQFF. The chain is built from TRBV5-5 and TRBJ2-1; weak D call: TRBD2 (5 bases). Trimming removed 8 bases at V and 6 bases at J, with 18 bases between. This CDR3 has 14 amino acids. In germline, CDR1 is SGHKS, CDR2 YYEKEE (reference sequence).